A single sample gave rise to the 13 T cell receptor beta chains below, sequenced in a study of blood T cell repertoires in COVID-19. Some clones are missing from TCRdb's copy, which holds only in-frame ones; the method was immunoSEQ multiplex PCR. The sample carries roughly 120,000 clones, 70% to 90% recorded once. Sequenced sample: peripheral blood. These receptors all come from a man aged 70 or older who had recovered from COVID-19.

The J gene is TRBJ1-1, the V gene TRBV5-1; 7 bases are shared with TRBD1. Per the germline V gene, CDR1 is SGHRS and CDR2 is YFSETQ. The CDR3 length is 14 residues. Losses at the gene ends were 2 bases for V and 1 base for J; bases not matched to a gene: 2. In nucleotides, the CDR3 is TGCGCCAGCAGCTTTCAGGGGGAGAACACTGAAGCTTTCTTT. It codes for CASSFQGENTEAFF.

This chain connects TRBV28 to TRBJ1-5; 7 positions agree with TRBD1. V trimming: 5 bases; J trimming: 3 bases; junction bases outside the gene matches: 10. Germline V gene lookup returns CDR1 MDHEN and CDR2 SYDVKM. The CDR3 sequence is 16 residues long. The CDR3 DNA reads TGTGCCAGCAGTCCGATACGACAGGGACCCAATCAGCCCCAGCATTTT. It encodes CASSPIRQGPNQPQHF.

This rearrangement joins TRBV2 to TRBJ2-1, with D unresolved. CDR1 SNHLY and CDR2 FYNNEI come from the germline V gene. The ends were cut back, 5 bases at V and 7 bases at J, with 6 bases in the middle. The CDR3 covers 11 residues. CDR3 region: CASSSGNEQFF. CDR3 sequence (DNA): TGTGCCAGCAGTTCCGGGAATGAGCAGTTCTTC.

The gene calls are TRBV6-2 or TRBV6-3 and TRBJ2-5; TRBD2 agrees at 11 bases. Germline loops: CDR1 MNHEY, CDR2 SVGEGT. Trimming removed 5 bases from V and 4 bases from J; junction bases left unmatched: 12. The CDR3 is made up of 17 amino acids. CDR3 DNA: TGTGCCAGCAGTAACCGAATAGCGGGAGGGCCTCCAGAGACCCAGTACTTC. It specifies CASSNRIAGGPPETQYF.

This chain uses TRBV12-3 or TRBV12-4 with TRBJ2-3; perhaps TRBD1 as D (5 bases). Trimming took 3 bases from V and 6 from J, leaving 10 bases between them. The CDR3 is 13 residues long. DNA of the CDR3: TGTGCCAGCAGTTTCTCAGGGTTGGATACGCAGTATTTT. Amino acid sequence: CASSFSGLDTQYF.

This chain connects TRBV5-6 to TRBJ2-7; 7 positions agree with TRBD1. Germline V lookup: CDR1 SGHDT, CDR2 YYEEEE. This CDR3 is 13 amino acids long. Trimming cost V 4 bases and J 4 bases; bases outside gene matches: 5. The CDR3 sequence is CASSRQGGYEQYF. The CDR3 DNA follows: TGTGCCAGCAGCCGACAGGGTGGGTACGAGCAGTACTTC.

Comments on this clone: The same CDR3 arises from other DNA sequences in this sample as well. The chain combines TRBV5-1 with TRBJ1-4; D uncertain. The germline gives CDR1 SGHRS, CDR2 YFSETQ. The CDR3 spans 14 residues. V dropped 0 bases and J dropped 8 bases, with 11 bases sitting between them. CDR3 nucleotide sequence: TGCGCCAGCAGCTTGGCAGGCCGAGGGGAAAAACTGTTTTTT. Encoded protein: CASSLAGRGEKLFF.

The chain is built from TRBV7-9 and TRBJ2-1; perhaps TRBD2 as D (7 bases). The CDR3 consists of 17 residues. CDR1 and CDR2 from the germline V gene are SEHNR and FQNEAQ (reference sequence). The V and J ends lost 5 bases and 0 bases respectively, with 17 bases between them. The CDR3 DNA is TGTGCCAGCAGCCCCAGAGGGGGGGCGAGCTCCTACAATGAGCAGTTCTTC. It is translated as CASSPRGGASSYNEQFF. The full variable domain, in which reference TRBV7-9 and TRBJ2-1 provide the parts outside the CDR3, is DTGVSQNPRHKITKRGQNVTFRCDPISEHNRLYWYRQTLGQGPEFLTYFQNEAQLEKSRLLSDRFSAERPKGSFSTLEIQRTEQGDSAMYLCASSPRGGASSYNEQFFGPGTRLTVL.

The chain combines TRBV9 with TRBJ1-4; D unclear. This CDR3 has 14 amino acids. Trimming stripped 2 bases from V and 4 bases from J, with 9 bases between. The germline gives CDR1 SGDLS, CDR2 YYNGEE. The CDR3 region has the DNA TGTGCCAGCAGCGTCGGTGGGCTTAATGAAAAACTGTTTTTT. Translation gives CASSVGGLNEKLFF.

This clone occurred a few times. CDR3 protein: CASSQGGVDGPQHF. CDR3 DNA: TGTGCCAGCAGCCAAGGCGGGGTGGACGGGCCCCAGCATTTT. This sequence joins TRBV3-1 (or the pseudogene TRBV3-2) and TRBJ1-5; D unclear. Germline V gene data show CDR1 as LGHDT and CDR2 as YNNKEL (reference sequence). Trimming pared 1 base from V and 9 bases from J, leaving 13 bases between. CDR3 length: 14 residues.

The chain joins TRBV27 to TRBJ1-6, with D possibly matching TRBD1 (6 bases). The CDR3 spans 18 residues. V dropped 2 bases and J dropped 5 bases, with 19 bases sitting between them. The V gene's germline CDR1 is MNHEY and CDR2 SMNVEV (reference sequence). The CDR3 sequence: CASSLIPTTGAHNSPLHF. CDR3 bases: TGTGCCAGCAGTTTAATCCCAACGACAGGCGCACATAATTCACCCCTCCACTTT.

The V and J genes are TRBV4-2 and TRBJ2-3; 8 positions agree with TRBD1. Trimming at V came to 4 bases and at J to 1 base, leaving 1 base not matched to a gene. This CDR3 has 14 amino acids. CDR1 is LGHNA, CDR2 YNFKEQ, per germline. The CDR3 here is CASSPDRGTDTQYF. The CDR3 DNA is TGTGCCAGCAGCCCGGACAGGGGCACAGATACGCAGTATTTT.

The CDR3 is CASSFLARGPHEQYF. The CDR3 DNA sequence: TGCGCCAGCAGCTTTCTAGCCAGGGGACCCCACGAGCAGTACTTC. This sequence joins TRBV4-1 and TRBJ2-7; D perhaps matches TRBD1 (6 bases). The CDR3 sequence is 15 residues long. Germline values: CDR1 MGHRA, CDR2 YSYEKL. V dropped 5 bases and J dropped 5 bases, with 19 bases sitting between them.